Listed below are T cell receptor beta chains from one sample, sequenced in a study of CD8 T cells in ankylosing spondylitis. TCRdb re-analysed the 5' RACE reads in MiXCR, keeping a single row per CDR3 protein. The table lists 650,000 to 800,000 distinct CDR3 sequences, under 20% of them singletons. Sequenced: blood, either unsorted or a sorted T cell fraction (not recorded which). The source of these receptors is a male donor with ankylosing spondylitis. Both conserved end residues are part of each CDR3. Fields, in order: clone size, V gene, J gene, D gene, CDR3 DNA, CDR3 protein. D genes are given only for firm matches. Size is stated for part of the rows, as once, few or many counts, or as a class when the clone is expanded.

abundance: few
v_gene: TRBV2
j_gene: TRBJ1-2
d_gene: -
CDR3nt: TGTGCCAGCAGTGAAGGCAGGGTTCATGGCTACACCTTC
CDR3aa: CASSEGRVHGYTF

abundance: few
v_gene: TRBV12-5
j_gene: TRBJ2-7
d_gene: -
CDR3nt: TGTGCTAGTGGTTTGGTCTACGAGCAGTACTTC
CDR3aa: CASGLVYEQYF

abundance: -
v_gene: TRBV2
j_gene: TRBJ2-1
d_gene: -
CDR3nt: TGTGCCAGCAGTGAAGTGGGGTTTCAGTTCTTC
CDR3aa: CASSEVGFQFF

abundance: few
v_gene: TRBV6-1
j_gene: TRBJ2-1
d_gene: -
CDR3nt: TGTGCCAGTAAACCGGTTAGCGGATCGAGCTCCTACAATGAGCAGTTCTTC
CDR3aa: CASKPVSGSSSYNEQFF

abundance: few
v_gene: TRBV12-3/TRBV12-4
j_gene: TRBJ2-7
d_gene: -
CDR3nt: TGTGCCAGCAGTCGGGGGGCCAGGTCCTACGAGCAGTACTTC
CDR3aa: CASSRGARSYEQYF

abundance: -
v_gene: TRBV7-7
j_gene: TRBJ1-2
d_gene: -
CDR3nt: TGTGCTAGCACGAACCGTGATCAGACTAACTATGGCTACACCTTC
CDR3aa: CASTNRDQTNYGYTF

abundance: few
v_gene: TRBV12-3/TRBV12-4
j_gene: TRBJ2-2
d_gene: -
CDR3nt: TGTGCCAGCAGGAAAGCGGTGACCGGGGAGCTGTTTTTT
CDR3aa: CASRKAVTGELFF

abundance: -
v_gene: TRBV28
j_gene: TRBJ1-5
d_gene: TRBD1
CDR3nt: TGTGCCAGCAGGCCAGGGGGGCCCGGTCAGCCCCAGCATTTT
CDR3aa: CASRPGGPGQPQHF

abundance: -
v_gene: TRBV28
j_gene: TRBJ2-7
d_gene: TRBD2
CDR3nt: TGTGCCAGCAGACGGCCCGGGACTAGCGTACCCTACGAGCAGTACTTC
CDR3aa: CASRRPGTSVPYEQYF

abundance: -
v_gene: TRBV5-1
j_gene: TRBJ2-1
d_gene: TRBD2
CDR3nt: TGCGCCACCACCCGGGGGCTAGCGGGAGCTCATGAGCAGTTCTTC
CDR3aa: CATTRGLAGAHEQFF

abundance: few
v_gene: TRBV6-5
j_gene: TRBJ2-1
d_gene: TRBD2
CDR3nt: TGTGCCAGCAGTTCGGACGGGACTACAGGCAATGAGCAGTTCTTC
CDR3aa: CASSSDGTTGNEQFF

abundance: -
v_gene: TRBV24-1
j_gene: TRBJ2-5
d_gene: -
CDR3nt: TGTGCCACCAGTGACAGCCGGGGGGCAGGCCAGTACTTC
CDR3aa: CATSDSRGAGQYF

abundance: -
v_gene: TRBV5-1
j_gene: TRBJ2-3
d_gene: -
CDR3nt: TGCGCCAGCAGCTTGGGGCGCCAGGGCACAGATACGCAGTATTTT
CDR3aa: CASSLGRQGTDTQYF

abundance: -
v_gene: TRBV24-1
j_gene: TRBJ2-1
d_gene: TRBD1
CDR3nt: TGTGCCACCAGTGACCAACAGGGGGGAATCTACAATGAGCAGTTCTTC
CDR3aa: CATSDQQGGIYNEQFF

abundance: few
v_gene: TRBV20-1
j_gene: TRBJ2-1
d_gene: -
CDR3nt: TGCAGTGCTAGAGACGGCGTCAGCTCCTACAATGAGCAGTTCTTC
CDR3aa: CSARDGVSSYNEQFF

abundance: -
v_gene: TRBV5-5
j_gene: TRBJ1-5
d_gene: -
CDR3nt: TGTGCCAGCAGCCTCGACGCAGGGACAACAGGTCAGCCCCAGCATTTT
CDR3aa: CASSLDAGTTGQPQHF

abundance: -
v_gene: TRBV24-1
j_gene: TRBJ2-1
d_gene: -
CDR3nt: TGTGCCACCAGTGATTCCTACAGGGAAAATGAGCAGTTCTTC
CDR3aa: CATSDSYRENEQFF

abundance: few
v_gene: TRBV3-1
j_gene: TRBJ2-3
d_gene: -
CDR3nt: TGTGCCAGCAGCCCACGACTAGTCGGTACGCAGTATTTT
CDR3aa: CASSPRLVGTQYF

abundance: -
v_gene: TRBV9
j_gene: TRBJ2-5
d_gene: -
CDR3nt: TGTGCCAGCAGCGTTTCCGCCCTCGCAGGGATGAAGGAGACCCAGTACTTC
CDR3aa: CASSVSALAGMKETQYF

abundance: -
v_gene: TRBV14
j_gene: TRBJ2-3
d_gene: -
CDR3nt: TGTGCCAGCAGCCAAGGTCTAGCGAGGAGCACAGATACGCAGTATTTT
CDR3aa: CASSQGLARSTDTQYF

abundance: -
v_gene: TRBV28
j_gene: TRBJ2-7
d_gene: -
CDR3nt: TGTGCCAGCAGTACCGCCCAGGGACGGCGACCCTTCTACGAGCAGTACTTC
CDR3aa: CASSTAQGRRPFYEQYF

abundance: many
v_gene: TRBV5-1
j_gene: TRBJ2-1
d_gene: TRBD2
CDR3nt: TGTGCCAGCAGCTTGGGCCTAGCGGATTACAATGAGCAGTTCTTC
CDR3aa: CASSLGLADYNEQFF

abundance: few
v_gene: TRBV25-1
j_gene: TRBJ2-1
d_gene: -
CDR3nt: TGTGCCAGCAGTGACTCTCTGGGGGTCGGGAGCAATGAGCAGTTCTTC
CDR3aa: CASSDSLGVGSNEQFF

abundance: few
v_gene: TRBV7-8
j_gene: TRBJ2-7
d_gene: -
CDR3nt: TGTGCCAGCAGAACGGGGGCGCTTTCCTACGAGCAGTACTTC
CDR3aa: CASRTGALSYEQYF

abundance: many
v_gene: TRBV25-1
j_gene: TRBJ2-2
d_gene: -
CDR3nt: TGTGCCAGCAGTGAATGGGCCGGGGAGCTGTTTTTT
CDR3aa: CASSEWAGELFF

abundance: -
v_gene: TRBV7-2
j_gene: TRBJ2-3
d_gene: -
CDR3nt: TGTGCCAGCAGCTTAGAGATCGGAGATACGCAGTATTTT
CDR3aa: CASSLEIGDTQYF

abundance: -
v_gene: TRBV20-1
j_gene: TRBJ2-2
d_gene: -
CDR3nt: TGCAGTGCTAGAGCCTCCCCCATTTCCAATATGGGGGAGCTGTTTTTT
CDR3aa: CSARASPISNMGELFF

abundance: few
v_gene: TRBV7-9
j_gene: TRBJ2-2
d_gene: -
CDR3nt: TGTGCCAGCAGCTTAGATGGGGCCACCGGGGAGCTGTTTTTT
CDR3aa: CASSLDGATGELFF

abundance: -
v_gene: TRBV20-1
j_gene: TRBJ2-2
d_gene: TRBD2
CDR3nt: TGCAGTGCTAGAGATCTTCTCGGACTAGCGGGGGCCGGGGAGCTGTTTTTT
CDR3aa: CSARDLLGLAGAGELFF

abundance: few
v_gene: TRBV7-8
j_gene: TRBJ2-7
d_gene: -
CDR3nt: TGTGCCAGCAGTCCAATCAGGGTCGGCTACGAGCAGTACTTC
CDR3aa: CASSPIRVGYEQYF

abundance: -
v_gene: TRBV29-1
j_gene: TRBJ2-1
d_gene: TRBD2
CDR3nt: TGCAGCGTTCTGGGACTAGCGGAAAATGAGCAGTTCTTC
CDR3aa: CSVLGLAENEQFF

abundance: few
v_gene: TRBV20-1
j_gene: TRBJ2-5
d_gene: -
CDR3nt: TGCAGAGGGAGGGGGTTTGGTCAAGAGACCCAGTACTTC
CDR3aa: CRGRGFGQETQYF

abundance: -
v_gene: TRBV6-1
j_gene: TRBJ1-5
d_gene: -
CDR3nt: TGTGCCAGCAGTGAAGGGGGGGGTCAGCCCCAGCATTTT
CDR3aa: CASSEGGGQPQHF

abundance: few
v_gene: TRBV27
j_gene: TRBJ1-1
d_gene: TRBD1
CDR3nt: TGTGCCAGCAGAAGCCCAGCAGGGGGCAACACTGAAGCTTTCTTT
CDR3aa: CASRSPAGGNTEAFF

abundance: -
v_gene: TRBV11-1
j_gene: TRBJ1-1
d_gene: TRBD1
CDR3nt: TGTGCCAGCAGCCAGGAACGGTTGGGGACAGGGATCATGAACACTGAAGCTTTCTTT
CDR3aa: CASSQERLGTGIMNTEAFF